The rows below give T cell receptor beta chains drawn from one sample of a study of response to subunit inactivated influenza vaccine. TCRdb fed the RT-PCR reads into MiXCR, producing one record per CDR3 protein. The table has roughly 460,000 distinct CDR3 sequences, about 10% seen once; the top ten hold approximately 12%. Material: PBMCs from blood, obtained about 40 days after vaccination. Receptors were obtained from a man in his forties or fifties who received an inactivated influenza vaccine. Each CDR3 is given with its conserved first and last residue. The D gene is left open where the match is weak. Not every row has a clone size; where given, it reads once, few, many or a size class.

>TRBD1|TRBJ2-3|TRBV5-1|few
TGCGCCAGCAGCGCCACCGGGACAGGGCGCCCAGATACGCAGTATTTT
CASSATGTGRPDTQYF
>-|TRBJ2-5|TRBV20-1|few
TGCAGTGCTAGAGGATCTGATGGAGAGACCCAGTACTTC
CSARGSDGETQYF
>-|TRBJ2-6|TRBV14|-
TGTGCCAGCAGCAAAACCCGGGCATCTGGGGCCAACGTCCTGACTTTC
CASSKTRASGANVLTF
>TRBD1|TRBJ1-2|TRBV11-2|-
TGTGCCAGCACCCCGGGGACAGCCTATGGCTACACCTTC
CASTPGTAYGYTF
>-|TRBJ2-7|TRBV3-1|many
TGTGCCAGCAGCCCCCGACAGGCTAAATCCTACGAGCAGTACTTC
CASSPRQAKSYEQYF
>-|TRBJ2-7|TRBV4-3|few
TGCGCCAGCAGTTGGAGAAAGGGATACCACGAGCAGTACTTC
CASSWRKGYHEQYF
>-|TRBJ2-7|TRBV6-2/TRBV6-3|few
TGTGCCAGCAGTTACACCGTGGCCGAGCAGTACTTC
CASSYTVAEQYF
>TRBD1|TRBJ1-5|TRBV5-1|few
TGCGCCAGCAGCTTGGTATCAGGGGGCGAACAGCCCCAGCATTTT
CASSLVSGGEQPQHF
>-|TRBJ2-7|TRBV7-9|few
TGTGCCAGCAGCTCCAGGGTATACGAGCAGTACTTC
CASSSRVYEQYF
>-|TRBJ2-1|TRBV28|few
TGTGCCAGCGGCCCCCCCGGGCTGTACAATGAGCAGTTCTTC
CASGPPGLYNEQFF
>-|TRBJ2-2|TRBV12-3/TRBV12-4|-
TGTGCCAGCAGTTTACCACGGGGGAGCTTCAACACCGGGGAGCTGTTTTTT
CASSLPRGSFNTGELFF
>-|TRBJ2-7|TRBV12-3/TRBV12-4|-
TGTGCCAGCAGTTTCCCCCACTACGAGCAGTACTTC
CASSFPHYEQYF
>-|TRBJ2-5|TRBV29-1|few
TGCAGCGCTGAGGACGGGGGGCGAGAGACCCAGTACTTC
CSAEDGGRETQYF
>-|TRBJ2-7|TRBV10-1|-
TGCGCCACCGCTCTGTCGGGGTTCCACTACGAGCAGTACTTC
CATALSGFHYEQYF
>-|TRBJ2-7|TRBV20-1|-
TGCAGTGCTAGAACCACCCTTCGAACTCACTACTACGAGCAGTACTTC
CSARTTLRTHYYEQYF
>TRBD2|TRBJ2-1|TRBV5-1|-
TGCGCCAGCAGCACGGGACTAGGGGTTGAGCAGTTCTTC
CASSTGLGVEQFF
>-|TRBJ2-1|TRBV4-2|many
TGTGCCAGCAGCCAAGACCCGTACAATGAGCAGTTCTTC
CASSQDPYNEQFF
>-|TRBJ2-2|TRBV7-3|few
TGTGCCAGCAGCCCTCAAACAGGGACCGGGGAGCTGTTTTTT
CASSPQTGTGELFF
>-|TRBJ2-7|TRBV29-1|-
TGCAGCGTTGTTGAAGGATGGGACACCGAGCAGTACTTC
CSVVEGWDTEQYF
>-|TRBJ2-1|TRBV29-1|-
TGCAGCGTTTTCTTTAGGGCAAATTACAATGAGCAGTTCTTC
CSVFFRANYNEQFF
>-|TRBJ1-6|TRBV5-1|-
TGCGCCAGCAGCCCCGGACAGCTCTATAATTCACCCCTCCACTTT
CASSPGQLYNSPLHF
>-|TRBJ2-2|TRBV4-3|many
TGCGCCAGCAGCCGGAGACTAGGTCAAGCCGGGGAGCTGTTTTTT
CASSRRLGQAGELFF
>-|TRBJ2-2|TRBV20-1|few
TGCAGTGCTAGAGATTCCCAAAACACCGGGGAGCTGTTTTTT
CSARDSQNTGELFF
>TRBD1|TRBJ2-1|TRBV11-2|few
TGTGCCAGCAGCTTAGGAGACAGGGGGAAAGCGGAGGGCAATGAGCAGTTCTTC
CASSLGDRGKAEGNEQFF